These 25 T cell receptor beta chains share one sample of origin, sequenced in a study of OX40 agonist ivuxolimab in advanced cancers. Profiling relied on immunoSEQ multiplex PCR, and the TCRdb table lists in-frame clones only, not all of them. The sample lists roughly 70,000 clones, around 85% seen once, with approximately 4% in the top ten. Specimen: CD4+ or CD8+ T cells sorted from blood, collected in a trial of the OX40 agonist ivuxolimab. These receptors were collected from an adult with an advanced solid tumor such as melanoma, head and neck, liver or kidney cancer.

This chain uses TRBV6-1 with TRBJ2-7, with 8 bases fitting TRBD1. This CDR3 has 17 amino acids. V was clipped by 2 bases and J by 1 base; unmatched bases: 10. Per germline, CDR1 MNHNS and CDR2 SASEGT. In DNA form, the CDR3 reads TGTGCCAGCAGTGAATTTTGGACAGGGCAAGGGTCCTACGAGCAGTACTTC. This encodes CASSEFWTGQGSYEQYF.

The J gene is TRBJ2-7, the V gene TRBV27; tentative D call: TRBD1 (5 bases). This CDR3 has 10 residues. Germline CDR1 is MNHEY and CDR2 is SMNVEV (reference sequence). V lost 8 bases and J 9 bases, leaving 11 bases between the germline ends. CDR3 sequence: CASGGARQYF. CDR3 DNA: TGTGCCAGCGGTGGGGCCAGGCAGTACTTC.

This chain links TRBV7-3 with TRBJ2-3; tentatively, D is TRBD1 or TRBD2 (5 bases each). The V end was cut by 4 bases, the J end by 5 bases, with 19 bases between. The germline gives CDR1 SGHTA, CDR2 FQGTGA. This CDR3 has 16 residues. The CDR3 bases are TGTGCCAGCAGCTCTGGACATACTATAGGAGGAGATACGCAGTATTTT. Amino acid sequence: CASSSGHTIGGDTQYF.

The genes are TRBV5-1 and TRBJ2-5, with 9 bases fitting TRBD1. The CDR3 is 15 residues long. The ends lost 0 bases at V and 7 bases at J; junction bases unmatched: 7. Germline values: CDR1 SGHRS, CDR2 YFSETQ. This chain's CDR3 is CASSLVQGAVVTQYF. In nucleotides, the CDR3 is TGCGCCAGCAGCTTGGTACAGGGGGCGGTGGTGACCCAGTACTTC.

This clone was observed a single time. The chain's CDR3 is CASSWTGDIGYTF. The CDR3 DNA follows: TGTGCCAGCAGCTGGACAGGGGACATTGGCTACACCTTC. The chain carries TRBV5-4 and TRBJ1-2; 9 positions agree with TRBD1. The CDR3 covers 13 residues. J was trimmed by 7 bases and V by 3 bases; bases with no gene match: 4. CDR1 is SGHNT, CDR2 YYREEE, per germline (reference sequence).

The V gene is TRBV6-1, the J gene TRBJ1-2; D gene uncertain. The germline CDR1 and CDR2 sequences are MNHNS and SASEGT. The CDR3 loop spans 15 amino acids. V was pared by 3 bases and J by 8 bases, with 19 bases between. The CDR3 DNA follows: TGTGCCAGCAGTGACTCCCATCGGGCTTTAGAAGGCTACACCTTC. Translated: CASSDSHRALEGYTF.

The CDR3 loop is CASSEGTGLVQETQYF. Here the CDR3 DNA reads TGTGCCAGCTCAGAGGGGACAGGGCTGGTCCAAGAGACCCAGTACTTC. The chain carries TRBV18 and TRBJ2-5, with TRBD1 identical over 9 bases. With 5 bases clipped from V and 1 base from J, the junction kept 8 bases outside the gene matches. This CDR3 spans 16 amino acids. Germline values: CDR1 KGHSH, CDR2 LQKENI. Complete variable domain (other parts from reference TRBV18 and TRBJ2-5): NAGVMQNPRHLVRRRGQEARLRCSPMKGHSHVYWYRQLPEEGLKFMVYLQKENIIDESGMPKERFSAEFPKEGPSILRIQQVVRGDSAAYFCASSEGTGLVQETQYFGPGTRLLVL.

V gene TRBV27 combines with J gene TRBJ2-7; 7 bases map to TRBD2. Germline lookup yields CDR1 MNHEY and CDR2 SMNVEV (reference sequence). Trimming cost V 6 bases and J 6 bases; bases outside gene matches: 11. This CDR3 contains 14 residues. CDR3 DNA sequence: TGTGCCAGCAGAACAGGACTAGAGACGGCCGAGCAGTACTTC. Translated: CASRTGLETAEQYF.

The V call is TRBV28, the J call TRBJ1-1; D might be TRBD1 (6 bases). Germline V lookup: CDR1 MDHEN, CDR2 SYDVKM. The CDR3 has 16 amino acids. Trimming took off 2 bases at V and 3 bases at J, with 16 bases between the two ends. CDR3 DNA: TGTGCCAGCAGTTTAACACCTGGACAGTTGTACACTGAAGCTTTCTTT. This encodes CASSLTPGQLYTEAFF.

The chain combines TRBV5-1 with TRBJ2-7; D remains ambiguous. Trimming took 0 bases from V and 0 from J, leaving 4 bases between them. This CDR3 is built from 13 residues. Germline V gives CDR1 SGHRS, CDR2 YFSETQ. CDR3 sequence reads: CASSLVPSYEQYF. CDR3 bases: TGCGCCAGCAGCTTGGTGCCCTCCTACGAGCAGTACTTC.

The chain employs TRBV10-3 and TRBJ2-5, with unresolved D. V was clipped by 0 bases and J by 5 bases, with 4 bases between them. The length of the CDR3 is 12 residues. Germline-derived CDR1 and CDR2 are ENHRY and SYGVKD. The CDR3 loop is CAISESGETQYF. The CDR3 nucleotides are TGTGCCATCAGTGAGTCTGGGGAGACCCAGTACTTC.

The J gene is TRBJ2-3, the V gene TRBV7-9; D is possibly TRBD2 (7 bases). The CDR3 runs 13 residues. CDR1 and CDR2 (germline): SEHNR, FQNEAQ (reference sequence). V lost 4 bases and J lost 4, with 9 bases in between. The CDR3, as DNA: TGTGCCAGCAGCTGGGGGGGCCCAGATACGCAGTATTTT. This codes for CASSWGGPDTQYF.

V is TRBV19 and J is TRBJ2-1, with D possibly being TRBD1 or TRBD2 (5 bases each). Deletions cut 6 bases from V and 7 bases from J, with 16 bases between. CDR3 length: 14 residues. From germline, CDR1 is LNHDA and CDR2 SQIVND (reference sequence). The CDR3 sequence: CASRIGGARNEQFF. The CDR3 DNA is TGTGCCAGTAGAATTGGGGGAGCCAGGAATGAGCAGTTCTTC.

This chain links TRBV15 with TRBJ2-7, with TRBD2 identical over 10 bases. V shed 3 bases, J shed 4 bases, and the junction held 3 bases outside the gene matches. The CDR3 covers 14 residues. Germline values: CDR1 LNHNV, CDR2 YYDKDF (reference sequence). The CDR3 is CATSRTSGPYEQYF. The DNA of the CDR3 is TGTGCCACCAGCAGGACTAGCGGGCCTTACGAGCAGTACTTC.

The genes are TRBV18 and TRBJ2-5, with 10 bases matching TRBD2. The length of the CDR3 is 19 residues. Germline CDR1 is KGHSH and CDR2 is LQKENI. Trimming took 3 bases from V and 0 from J; bases not matched to a gene: 13. DNA of the CDR3: TGTGCCAGCTCACCTCCCCTAGCGGGAGAACCGATCGACCAAGAGACCCAGTACTTC. As protein: CASSPPLAGEPIDQETQYF.

V usage is TRBV4-1 and J usage is TRBJ2-2; TRBD2 is a possible D gene (6 bases). Germline V gene lookup returns CDR1 MGHRA and CDR2 YSYEKL. The V end was cut by 1 base, the J end by 2 bases, with 11 bases between. The CDR3 loop spans 16 amino acids. This CDR3 reads CASSQVASVNTGELFF. CDR3 coding DNA: TGCGCCAGCAGCCAAGTCGCTAGCGTCAACACCGGGGAGCTGTTTTTT.

V gene TRBV14 combines with J gene TRBJ1-3; D perhaps matches TRBD1 (5 bases). The germline gives CDR1 SGHDN, CDR2 FVKESK. The CDR3 loop spans 15 amino acids. The ends were cut back, 8 bases at V and 0 bases at J, with 14 bases in the middle. The CDR3 DNA reads TGTGCCAGCTCCAACCGGGGGAGCTCTGGAAACACCATATATTTT. It translates to CASSNRGSSGNTIYF. Supplemented by reference TRBV14 and TRBJ1-3, the full variable domain reads EAGVTQFPSHSVIEKGQTVTLRCDPISGHDNLYWYRRVMGKEIKFLLHFVKESKQDESGMPNNRFLAERTGGTYSTLKVQPAELEDSGVYFCASSNRGSSGNTIYFGEGSWLTVV.

J is TRBJ1-1 and V is TRBV5-1, with 8 bases identical to TRBD1. CDR3 size: 14 residues. In germline, CDR1 is SGHRS, CDR2 YFSETQ. V was pared by 4 bases and J by 5 bases, with 7 bases of the junction left unmatched. The CDR3 nucleotides read TGCGCCAGCAGCACCCAGGGGGCTGGGACTGAAGCTTTCTTT. Its translation is CASSTQGAGTEAFF.

This chain connects TRBV28 to TRBJ1-2, with 10 positions matching TRBD1. CDR3 length: 18 residues. The germline CDR1 and CDR2 sequences are MDHEN and SYDVKM. The ends lost 6 bases at V and 8 bases at J; junction bases unmatched: 21. This chain's CDR3 is CASRFMLKRSGTGEGYTF. As DNA, the CDR3 is TGTGCCAGCAGGTTTATGCTCAAACGATCCGGGACAGGGGAAGGCTACACCTTC.

In the case of this clone: Compared with germline, one end of the junction differs, possibly owing to a read error. The chain recombines TRBV7-2 with TRBJ2-4; D call uncertain. CDR1 SGHTA and CDR2 FQGNSA come from the germline V gene. The CDR3 contains 11 residues. CDR3 amino acids: CASSSPRQANF. CDR3 coding DNA: TGTGCCAGCAGCTCCCCCAGGCAGGCTAACTTC. The full variable domain, its missing parts supplied by reference TRBV7-2 and TRBJ2-4, is GAGVSQSPSNKVTEKGKDVELRCDPISGHTALYWYRQSLGQGLEFLIYFQGNSAPDKSGLPSDRFSAERTGGSVSTLTIQRTQQEDSAVYLCASSSPRQANFGAGTRLSVL.

The chain combines TRBV10-3 with TRBJ2-2; the D gene is possibly TRBD1 (6 bases). The CDR3 loop spans 14 amino acids. The germline V and J ends were trimmed by 4 bases and 2 bases, with 8 bases remaining between them. Germline values: CDR1 ENHRY, CDR2 SYGVKD. The CDR3 loop reads CAISGTENTGELFF. DNA of the CDR3: TGTGCCATCAGTGGGACAGAAAACACCGGGGAGCTGTTTTTT.

Only a few counts were recorded for this clone. The chain links TRBV19 to TRBJ2-2, with D possibly TRBD1 on 6 matching bases. Trimming removed 3 bases at V and 7 bases at J, with 18 bases between. The germline CDR1 and CDR2 sequences are LNHDA and SQIVND (reference sequence). This CDR3 is built from 16 residues. CDR3 in DNA: TGTGCCAGTAGTATGGGGATACAGGGAACAGGCGGGGAGCTGTTTTTT. As protein: CASSMGIQGTGGELFF.

V gene TRBV7-9 combines with J gene TRBJ1-1; TRBD1 might be the D (5 bases). The CDR3 spans 14 residues. Deletions cut 5 bases from V and 4 bases from J, with 14 bases between. Germline CDR1 and CDR2: SEHNR and FQNEAQ (reference sequence). The CDR3, as DNA: TGTGCCAGCAGCGACTGGGGGGTTAGCACTGAAGCTTTCTTT. It is translated as CASSDWGVSTEAFF.

The rearrangement links TRBV30 to TRBJ2-1; perhaps D is TRBD1 or TRBD2 (6 bases each). The length of the CDR3 is 14 residues. Germline V gives CDR1 GTSNPN, CDR2 SVGIG (reference sequence). V lost 3 bases and J lost 5, with 14 bases in between. The CDR3 sequence is CAWRGRGRDNEQFF. The CDR3 bases are TGTGCCTGGAGGGGCCGGGGGCGGGACAATGAGCAGTTCTTC. Using reference TRBV30 and TRBJ2-1 for the parts outside the CDR3, the full variable domain is SQTIHQWPATLVQPVGSPLSLECTVEGTSNPNLYWYRQAAGRGLQLLFYSVGIGQISSEVPQNLSASRPQDRQFILSSKKLLLSDSGFYLCAWRGRGRDNEQFFGPGTRLTVL.

This chain uses TRBV28 with TRBJ1-2; 8 nucleotides agree with TRBD1. The V segment lost 7 bases and the J segment 8 bases; nucleotides outside the gene matches: 12. The germline V gene has CDR1 MDHEN and CDR2 SYDVKM. The CDR3 has 14 residues. CDR3 DNA: TGTGCCAGCATCCAGGACAGGGTCTCTTGGGGCTACACCTTC. Translating gives CASIQDRVSWGYTF.